These T cell receptor beta chains were read from a single sample in a study of cytomegalovirus exposure and HLA in healthy donors. Method: immunoSEQ multiplex PCR; TCRdb's copy keeps in-frame clones and lacks some. The sample lists some 140,000 clones, roughly 80% occurring once. Sequenced input: PBMCs. These receptors originate from a man younger than 35 in good health and CMV-seronegative. The CDR3 runs from the conserved cysteine through the conserved F or W. Part of the rows lack a size; the others show once, few, many or a class for expanded clones.

TRBJ2-3,TRBV9,NA,CASTSGGYSTDTQYF
TRBJ2-3,TRBV7-2,NA,CASSLAGLAGSPDTQYF
TRBJ1-4,TRBV7-3,NA,CASSLFPLGGGGEKLFF
TRBJ2-2,TRBV7-9,NA,CASSSRRGQGSTGELFF
TRBJ2-2,TRBV18,NA,CASSPPWEGTGELFF
TRBJ2-2,TRBV5-1,NA,CASSGQGGTNTGELFF
TRBJ1-2,TRBV28,NA,CASRGRGGSNYGYTF
TRBJ2-3,TRBV7-8,NA,CASSLRFIGVTDTQYF
TRBJ2-1,TRBV5-8,NA,CASSSADEQFF
TRBJ1-4,TRBV7-8,NA,CASSRTGRVGKLFF
TRBJ1-2,TRBV4-3,NA,CASSQEAPAGYGYTF
TRBJ2-1,TRBV9,NA,CASSVGGQGSSYNEQFF
TRBJ2-2,TRBV19,NA,CASGGTRDSPTGELFF
TRBJ2-1,TRBV6-1,NA,CASRNLAGGPNEQFF
TRBJ1-1,TRBV7-3,once,CASSLRPPRQGARDTEAFF
TRBJ1-6,TRBV7-8,NA,CASSLIASGSPLHF
TRBJ1-2,TRBV4-3,NA,CASSPAGTGQGYTF
TRBJ1-6,TRBV7-8,NA,CASRRQGNSPLHF
TRBJ1-2,TRBV6-5,NA,CASSYSAPGGGYTF
TRBJ1-3,TRBV13,once,CASSPGTGWGNTIYF
TRBJ2-7,TRBV25-1,NA,CASSSVGDRGHEQYF
NA,TRBV11-2,NA,CASSYLTGVSYEQYF